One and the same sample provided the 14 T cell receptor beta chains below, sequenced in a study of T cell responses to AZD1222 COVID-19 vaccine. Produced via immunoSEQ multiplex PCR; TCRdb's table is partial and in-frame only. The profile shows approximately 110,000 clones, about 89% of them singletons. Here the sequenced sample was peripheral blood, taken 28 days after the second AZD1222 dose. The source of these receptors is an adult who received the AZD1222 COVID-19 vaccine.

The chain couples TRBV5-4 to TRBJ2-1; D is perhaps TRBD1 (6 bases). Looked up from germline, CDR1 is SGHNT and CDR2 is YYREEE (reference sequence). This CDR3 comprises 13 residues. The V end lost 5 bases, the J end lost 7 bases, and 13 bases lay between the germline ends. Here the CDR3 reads CASSPPGVNEQFF. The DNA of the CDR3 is TGTGCCAGCAGTCCTCCAGGGGTGAATGAGCAGTTCTTC.

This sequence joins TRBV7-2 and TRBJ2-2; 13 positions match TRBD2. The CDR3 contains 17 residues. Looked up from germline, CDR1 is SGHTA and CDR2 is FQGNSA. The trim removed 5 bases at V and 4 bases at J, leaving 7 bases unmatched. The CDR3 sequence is CASSPGLAGWGTGELFF. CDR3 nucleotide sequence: TGTGCCAGCAGCCCGGGACTAGCGGGATGGGGCACCGGGGAGCTGTTTTTT.

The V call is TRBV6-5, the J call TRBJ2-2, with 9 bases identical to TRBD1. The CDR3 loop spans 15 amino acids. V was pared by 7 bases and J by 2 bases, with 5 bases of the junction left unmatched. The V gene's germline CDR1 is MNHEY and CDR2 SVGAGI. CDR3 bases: TGTGCCAGCAAATACAGGGGGCGTAACACCGGGGAGCTGTTTTTT. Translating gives CASKYRGRNTGELFF.

The CDR3, as DNA: TGTGCCAGCAGCTTAAGGGGCTGGAGCTCGGCGGGGGAGCTGTTTTTT. It translates to CASSLRGWSSAGELFF. The gene calls are TRBV11-2 and TRBJ2-2, with D tentatively TRBD1 (5 bases). CDR1 and CDR2 from the germline V gene are SGHAT and FQNNGV. This CDR3 has 16 amino acids. The V and J ends lost 2 bases and 8 bases respectively, with 18 bases between them.

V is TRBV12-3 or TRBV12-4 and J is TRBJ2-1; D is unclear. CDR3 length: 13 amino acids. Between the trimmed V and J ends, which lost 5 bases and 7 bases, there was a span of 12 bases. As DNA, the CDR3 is TGTGCCAGCAGTCCTCAGACTGTAAATGAGCAGTTCTTC. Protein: CASSPQTVNEQFF.

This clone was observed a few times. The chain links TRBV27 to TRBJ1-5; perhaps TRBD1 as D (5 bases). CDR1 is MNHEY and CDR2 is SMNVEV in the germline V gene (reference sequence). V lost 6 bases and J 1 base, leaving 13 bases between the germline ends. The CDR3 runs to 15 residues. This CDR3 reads CASRVFRGSNQPQHF. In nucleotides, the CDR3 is TGTGCCAGCAGAGTATTCCGGGGGAGCAATCAGCCCCAGCATTTT.

CDR3 sequence (DNA): TGTGCCAGCAGCTTAGGACTAGACAGGCCCTACACTGAAGCTTTCTTT. It yields the protein CASSLGLDRPYTEAFF. The rearrangement uses TRBV7-9 and TRBJ1-1; possible D gene TRBD1, 6 bases. V shed 1 base and J shed 3 bases, with 15 bases lying between them. Germline-derived CDR1 and CDR2 are SEHNR and FQNEAQ (reference sequence). The CDR3 is 16 residues long.

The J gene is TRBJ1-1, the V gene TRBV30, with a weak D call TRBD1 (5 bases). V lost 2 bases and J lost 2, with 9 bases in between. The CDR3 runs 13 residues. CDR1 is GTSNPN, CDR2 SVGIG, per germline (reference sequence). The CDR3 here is CAWSLRDNTEAFF. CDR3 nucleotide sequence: TGTGCCTGGAGTCTCAGGGATAACACTGAAGCTTTCTTT.

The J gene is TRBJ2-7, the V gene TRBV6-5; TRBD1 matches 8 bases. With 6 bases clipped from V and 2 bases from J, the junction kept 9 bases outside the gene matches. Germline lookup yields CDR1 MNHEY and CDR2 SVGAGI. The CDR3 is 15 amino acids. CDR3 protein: CASSSTGERPYEQYF. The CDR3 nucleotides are TGTGCCAGCAGCTCGACAGGGGAGCGGCCCTACGAGCAGTACTTC.

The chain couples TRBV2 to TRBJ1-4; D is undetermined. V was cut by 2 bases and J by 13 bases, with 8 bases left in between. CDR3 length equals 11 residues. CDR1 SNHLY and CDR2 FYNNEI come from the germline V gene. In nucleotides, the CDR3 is TGTGCCAGCAGTGAAAGGCAAAGACTGTTTTTT. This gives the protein CASSERQRLFF.

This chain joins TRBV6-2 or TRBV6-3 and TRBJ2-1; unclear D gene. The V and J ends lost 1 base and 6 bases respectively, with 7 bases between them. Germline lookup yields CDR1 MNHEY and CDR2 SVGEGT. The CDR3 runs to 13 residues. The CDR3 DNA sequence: TGTGCCAGCAGTTACTTCGGCAGCAATGAGCAGTTCTTC. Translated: CASSYFGSNEQFF.

The CDR3 sequence: CASSYTLNTEAFF. The CDR3 coding sequence is TGTGCCAGCAGTTACACACTGAACACTGAAGCTTTCTTT. The chain employs TRBV6-2 or TRBV6-3 and TRBJ1-1; D unclear. Between the trimmed V and J ends, which lost 2 bases and 0 bases, there was a span of 4 bases. CDR1 MNHEY and CDR2 SVGEGT come from the germline V gene. This CDR3 has 13 residues.

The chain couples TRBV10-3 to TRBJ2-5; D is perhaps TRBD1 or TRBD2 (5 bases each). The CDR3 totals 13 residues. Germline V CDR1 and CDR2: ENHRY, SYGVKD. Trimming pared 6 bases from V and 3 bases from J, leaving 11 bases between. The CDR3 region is CAIRGTEKETQYF. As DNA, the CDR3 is TGTGCCATCAGGGGGACGGAAAAAGAGACCCAGTACTTC.

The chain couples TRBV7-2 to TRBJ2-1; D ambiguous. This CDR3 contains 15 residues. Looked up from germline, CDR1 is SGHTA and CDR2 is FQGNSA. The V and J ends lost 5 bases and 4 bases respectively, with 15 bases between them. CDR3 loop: CASSNRHGEYNEQFF. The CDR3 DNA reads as TGTGCCAGCAGCAACCGACACGGCGAATACAATGAGCAGTTCTTC.